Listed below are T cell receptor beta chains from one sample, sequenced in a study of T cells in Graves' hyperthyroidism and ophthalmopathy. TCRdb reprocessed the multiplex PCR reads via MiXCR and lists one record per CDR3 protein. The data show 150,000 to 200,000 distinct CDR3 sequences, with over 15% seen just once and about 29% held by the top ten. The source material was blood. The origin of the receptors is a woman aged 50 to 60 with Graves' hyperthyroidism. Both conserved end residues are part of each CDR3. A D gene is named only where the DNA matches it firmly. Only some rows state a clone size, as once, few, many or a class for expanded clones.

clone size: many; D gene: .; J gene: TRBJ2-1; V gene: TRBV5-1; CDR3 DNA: TGCGCCAGCAGCCAAGGACTGCCGACCGGTGAGCAGTTCTTC; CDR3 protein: CASSQGLPTGEQFF
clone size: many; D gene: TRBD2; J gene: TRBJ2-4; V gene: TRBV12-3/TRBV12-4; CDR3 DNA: TGTGCCAGCAGTCTCACCGGGACTAGCGAAAACATTCAGTACTTC; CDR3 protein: CASSLTGTSENIQYF
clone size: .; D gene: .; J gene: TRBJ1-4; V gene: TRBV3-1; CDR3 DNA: TGTGCCAGCAGCCAACAGGGGTCGTTGAAAAAACTGTTTTTT; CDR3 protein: CASSQQGSLKKLFF
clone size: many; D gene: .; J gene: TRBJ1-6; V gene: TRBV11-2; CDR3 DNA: TGTGCCAGCACCACACAGGGTTATTCACCCCTCCACTTT; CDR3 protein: CASTTQGYSPLHF
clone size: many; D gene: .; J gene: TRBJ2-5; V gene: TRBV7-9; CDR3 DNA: TGTGCCAGCAGCTTAAGCCTTCGGGAGACCCAGTACTTC; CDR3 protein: CASSLSLRETQYF
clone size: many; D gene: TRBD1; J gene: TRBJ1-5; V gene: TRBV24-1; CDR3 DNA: TGTGCCACCGGACAGGGTTTGGGGAATCAGCCCCAGCATTTT; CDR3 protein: CATGQGLGNQPQHF
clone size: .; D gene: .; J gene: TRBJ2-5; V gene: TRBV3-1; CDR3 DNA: TGTGCCAGCAGCCAAGTGGGACCCTCAGGCGGCGGGACCCAGTACTTC; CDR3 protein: CASSQVGPSGGGTQYF
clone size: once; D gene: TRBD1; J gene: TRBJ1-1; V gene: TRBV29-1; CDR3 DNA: TGCAGCGTTGAAGTCCTTGGACAGGGGTACGCTGAAGCTTTCTTT; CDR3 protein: CSVEVLGQGYAEAFF
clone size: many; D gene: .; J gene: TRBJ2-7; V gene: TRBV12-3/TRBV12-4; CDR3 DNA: TGTGCCAGCAGTTTAAGGCTGCCCTACGAGCAGTACTTC; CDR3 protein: CASSLRLPYEQYF
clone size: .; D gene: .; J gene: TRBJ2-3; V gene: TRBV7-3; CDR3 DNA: TGTGCCAGCAGCCACTTAGGTGGTTACACAGATACGCAGTATTTT; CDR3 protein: CASSHLGGYTDTQYF
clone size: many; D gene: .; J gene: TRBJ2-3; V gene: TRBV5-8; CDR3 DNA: TGTGCCAGCAGCTTTCGGGACAACACAGATACGCAGTATTTT; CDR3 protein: CASSFRDNTDTQYF
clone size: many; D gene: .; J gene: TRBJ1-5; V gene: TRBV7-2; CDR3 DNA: TGTGCCAGCAGCCTAAGGGGGGGGTCGGGCAATCAGCCCCAGCATTTT; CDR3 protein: CASSLRGGSGNQPQHF
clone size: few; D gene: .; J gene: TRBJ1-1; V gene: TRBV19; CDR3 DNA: TGTGCCAGTAGTATAACCCAAGGCACTGAAGCTTTCTTT; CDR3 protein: CASSITQGTEAFF
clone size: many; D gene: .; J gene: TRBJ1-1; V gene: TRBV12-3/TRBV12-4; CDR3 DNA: TGTGCCAGCAACCAAGACGGATTGAACACTGAAGCTTTCTTT; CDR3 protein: CASNQDGLNTEAFF
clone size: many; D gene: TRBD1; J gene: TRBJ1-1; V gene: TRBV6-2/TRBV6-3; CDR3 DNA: TGTGCCAGCAGTCTGCTGGGGACAGGGGTGAACACTGAAGCTTTCTTT; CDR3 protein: CASSLLGTGVNTEAFF
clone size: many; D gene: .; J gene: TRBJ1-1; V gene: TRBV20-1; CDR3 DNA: TGCAGTGCTAACACAGGGTCAATGAACACTGAAGCTTTCTTT; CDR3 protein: CSANTGSMNTEAFF
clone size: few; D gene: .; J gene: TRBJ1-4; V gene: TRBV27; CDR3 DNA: TGTGCCAGCAGTCCCCTGCCACAGGGTGGTGAAAAACTGTTTTTT; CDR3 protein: CASSPLPQGGEKLFF
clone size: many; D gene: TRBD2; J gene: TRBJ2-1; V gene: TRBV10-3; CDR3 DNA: TGTGCCATTACCGGGACTAGCGGGAGCTCCTACAATGAGCAGTTCTTC; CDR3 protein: CAITGTSGSSYNEQFF
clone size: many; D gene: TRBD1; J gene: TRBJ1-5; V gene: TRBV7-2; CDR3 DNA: TGTGCCAGCAGCTCGTGGACAGGGGCGGGGGCCCAGCATTTT; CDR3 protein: CASSSWTGAGAQHF
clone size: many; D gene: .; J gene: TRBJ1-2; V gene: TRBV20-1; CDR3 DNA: TGCAGTGCTAGAGATCGTCGTGGCTACACCTTC; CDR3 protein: CSARDRRGYTF
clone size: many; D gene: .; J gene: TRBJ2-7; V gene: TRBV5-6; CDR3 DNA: TGTGCCAGCAGCTACAATGCAGGGTACGAGCAGTACTTC; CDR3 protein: CASSYNAGYEQYF
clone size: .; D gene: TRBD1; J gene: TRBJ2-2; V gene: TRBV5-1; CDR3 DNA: TGCGCCAGCAGCTTTGCGACGGGACAGGGAATCGGGGAGCTGTTTTTT; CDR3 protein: CASSFATGQGIGELFF
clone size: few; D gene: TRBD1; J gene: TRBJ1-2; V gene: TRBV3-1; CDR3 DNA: TGTGCCAGCAGCGCCCCGGGACAGAGGAGAACTAACTATGGCTACACCTTC; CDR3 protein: CASSAPGQRRTNYGYTF
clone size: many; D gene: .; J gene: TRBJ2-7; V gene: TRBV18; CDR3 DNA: TGTGCCAGCTCACCAGTGGGACACCCGGGAGACGAGCAGTACTTC; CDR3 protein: CASSPVGHPGDEQYF
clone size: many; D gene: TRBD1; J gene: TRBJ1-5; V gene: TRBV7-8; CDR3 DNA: TGTGCAGGGGGCGATGGGAGCAATCAGCCCCAGCATTTT; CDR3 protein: CAGGDGSNQPQHF
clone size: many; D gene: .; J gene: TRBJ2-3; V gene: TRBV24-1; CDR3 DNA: TGTGCCACCAGTGCAGCCGAACAGAGCACAGATACGCAGTATTTT; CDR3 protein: CATSAAEQSTDTQYF
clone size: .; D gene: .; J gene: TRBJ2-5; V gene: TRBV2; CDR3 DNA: TGTGCCAGCAGTGAAGTTAGTAGTCTAGAGACCCAGTACTTC; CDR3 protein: CASSEVSSLETQYF
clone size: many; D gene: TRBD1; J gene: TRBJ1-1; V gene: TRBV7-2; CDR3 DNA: TGTGCCAGCAGCCGGACAGGGCGAGGGAACACTGAAGCTTTCTTT; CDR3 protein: CASSRTGRGNTEAFF
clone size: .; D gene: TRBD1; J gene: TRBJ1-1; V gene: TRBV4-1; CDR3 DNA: TGCGCCAGCAGCCACCGACAGGGGATGAACACTGAAGCTTTCTTT; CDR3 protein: CASSHRQGMNTEAFF
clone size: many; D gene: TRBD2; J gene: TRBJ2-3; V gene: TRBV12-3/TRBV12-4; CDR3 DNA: TGTGCCAGCAGTTCCTCTGGGGTAGCGGGTTTGATCACAGATACGCAGTATTTT; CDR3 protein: CASSSSGVAGLITDTQYF
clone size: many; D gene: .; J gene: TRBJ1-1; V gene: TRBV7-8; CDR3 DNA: TGTGCCAGCAGCACGCGGGGGGACACTGAAGCTTTCTTT; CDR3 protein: CASSTRGDTEAFF
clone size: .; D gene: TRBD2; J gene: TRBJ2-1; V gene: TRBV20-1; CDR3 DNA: TGCAGTGCTCTCCGGGACTACAACAATGAGCAGTTCTTC; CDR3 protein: CSALRDYNNEQFF
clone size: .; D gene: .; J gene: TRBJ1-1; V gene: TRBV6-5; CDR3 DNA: TGTGCCAGCAGTTACTCGAGAGGGCGCGGCGAAGCTTTCTTT; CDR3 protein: CASSYSRGRGEAFF
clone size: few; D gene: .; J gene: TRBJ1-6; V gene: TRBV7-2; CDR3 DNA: TGTGCCAGCAGCTTAACCCCCCCGAGCTCCTATAATTCACCCCTCCACTTT; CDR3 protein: CASSLTPPSSYNSPLHF
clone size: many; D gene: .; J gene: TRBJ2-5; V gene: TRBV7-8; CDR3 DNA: TGTGCCAGCAGCTTAGGCTCCCCGGGCCCTGAAGAGACCCAGTACTTC; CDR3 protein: CASSLGSPGPEETQYF
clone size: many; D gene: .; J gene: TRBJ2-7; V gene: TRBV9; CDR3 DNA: TGTGCCAGCAGCGTAGATGGGGGAGGAGAGCAGTACTTC; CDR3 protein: CASSVDGGGEQYF
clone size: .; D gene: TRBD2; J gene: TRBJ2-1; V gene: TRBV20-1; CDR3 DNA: TGCAGTGCTAGCTGGACTAGCGGGAGAGTCTACAATGAGCAGTTCTTC; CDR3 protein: CSASWTSGRVYNEQFF
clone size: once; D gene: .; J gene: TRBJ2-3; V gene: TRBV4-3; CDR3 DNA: TGCGCCAGCAGCCAAGATTCGGGGAGCACAGATACGCAGTATTTT; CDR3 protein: CASSQDSGSTDTQYF
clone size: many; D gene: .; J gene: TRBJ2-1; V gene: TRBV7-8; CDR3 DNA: TGTGCCAGCAGCCGCCTATGGGAAAAACGCGGCTACAATGAGCAGTTCTTC; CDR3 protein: CASSRLWEKRGYNEQFF
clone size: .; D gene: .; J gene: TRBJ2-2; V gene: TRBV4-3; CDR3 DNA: TGCGCCAGCAGCCAACGGGGTCGATCTACCGGGGAGCTGTTTTTT; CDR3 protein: CASSQRGRSTGELFF
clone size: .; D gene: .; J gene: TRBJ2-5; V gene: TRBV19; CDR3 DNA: TGTGCCAGTAGTCCGTCGGACGGACACCAGCGTGGGACCCAGTACTTC; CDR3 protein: CASSPSDGHQRGTQYF
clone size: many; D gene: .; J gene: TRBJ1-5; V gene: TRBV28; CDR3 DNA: TGTGCCAGCAGTAAGCCCCGGGGGCTATATAGCAATCAGCCCCAGCATTTT; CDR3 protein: CASSKPRGLYSNQPQHF
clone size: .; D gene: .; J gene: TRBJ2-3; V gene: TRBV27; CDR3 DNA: TGTGCCGGCAGTTCCAGAGATACGCAGTATTTT; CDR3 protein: CAGSSRDTQYF
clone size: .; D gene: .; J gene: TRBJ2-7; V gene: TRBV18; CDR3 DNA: TGTGCCAGCACCCAAGGGCAGGGGAGCGAGCAGTACTTC; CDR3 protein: CASTQGQGSEQYF
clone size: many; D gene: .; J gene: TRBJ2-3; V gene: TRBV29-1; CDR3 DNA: TGCAGAGCTTGGACCCCTAGCACAGATACGCAGTATTTT; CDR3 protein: CRAWTPSTDTQYF